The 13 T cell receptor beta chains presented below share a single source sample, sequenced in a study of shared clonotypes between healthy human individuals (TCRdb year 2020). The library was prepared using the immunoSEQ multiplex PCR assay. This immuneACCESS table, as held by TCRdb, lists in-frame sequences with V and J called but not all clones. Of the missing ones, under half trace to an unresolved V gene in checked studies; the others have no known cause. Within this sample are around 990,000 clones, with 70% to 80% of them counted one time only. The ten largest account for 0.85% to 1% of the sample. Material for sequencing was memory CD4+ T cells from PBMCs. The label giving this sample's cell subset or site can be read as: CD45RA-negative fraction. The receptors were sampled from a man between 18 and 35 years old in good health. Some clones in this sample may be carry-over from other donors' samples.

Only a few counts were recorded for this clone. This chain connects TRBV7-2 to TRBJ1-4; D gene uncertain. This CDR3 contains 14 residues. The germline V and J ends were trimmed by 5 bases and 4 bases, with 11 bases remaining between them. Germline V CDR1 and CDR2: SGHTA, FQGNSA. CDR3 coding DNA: TGTGCCAGCAGCATCAGTGGTAGTAATGAAAAACTGTTTTTT. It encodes CASSISGSNEKLFF.

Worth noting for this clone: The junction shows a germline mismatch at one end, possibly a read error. CDR3 nucleotide sequence: TGTGCCAGCAGCCCTCGGACAGGAACGAACACCGGGGGGCTGTTTTTT. Translation: CASSPRTGTNTGGLFF. This sequence joins TRBV9 and TRBJ2-2, with D perhaps TRBD1 (7 bases). There are 16 residues in the CDR3. Looked up from germline, CDR1 is SGDLS and CDR2 is YYNGEE. The whole variable domain, remainder taken from reference TRBV9 and TRBJ2-2, is DSGVTQTPKHLITATGQRVTLRCSPRSGDLSVYWYQQSLDQGLQFLIQYYNGEERAKGNILERFSAQQFPDLHSELNLSSLELGDSALYFCASSPRTGTNTGGLFFGEGSRLTVL.

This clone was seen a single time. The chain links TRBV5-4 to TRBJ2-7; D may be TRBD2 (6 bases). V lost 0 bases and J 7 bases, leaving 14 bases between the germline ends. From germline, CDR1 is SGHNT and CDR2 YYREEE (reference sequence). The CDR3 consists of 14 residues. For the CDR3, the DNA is TGTGCCAGCAGCTTGGGGACTACCCCTGGTGAGCAGTACTTC. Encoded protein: CASSLGTTPGEQYF.

The CDR3 coding sequence is TGCAGCGATGCTGGGACAGACTATGGCTACACCTTC. Translation: CSDAGTDYGYTF. The rearrangement uses TRBV29-1 and TRBJ1-2; 7 positions agree with TRBD1. V gave up 7 bases and J gave up 3 bases; unmatched junction bases: 5. CDR3 size: 12 residues. Germline loops: CDR1 SQVTM, CDR2 ANQGSEA.

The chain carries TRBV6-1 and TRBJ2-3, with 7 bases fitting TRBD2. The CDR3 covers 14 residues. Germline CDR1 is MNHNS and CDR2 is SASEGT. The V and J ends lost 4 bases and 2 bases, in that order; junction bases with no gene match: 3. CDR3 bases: TGTGCCAGCAGTGTCCGGGACTACACAGATACGCAGTATTTT. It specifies CASSVRDYTDTQYF.

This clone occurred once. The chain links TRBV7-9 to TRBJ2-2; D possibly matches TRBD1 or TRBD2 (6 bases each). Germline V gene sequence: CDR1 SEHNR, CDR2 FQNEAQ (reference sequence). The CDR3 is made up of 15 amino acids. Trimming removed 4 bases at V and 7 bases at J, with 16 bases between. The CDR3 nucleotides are TGTGCCAGCAGCTCCCTGGGGGGCGCGGGCGGGGAGCTGTTTTTT. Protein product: CASSSLGGAGGELFF. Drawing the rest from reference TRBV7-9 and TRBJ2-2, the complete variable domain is DTGVSQNPRHKITKRGQNVTFRCDPISEHNRLYWYRQTLGQGPEFLTYFQNEAQLEKSRLLSDRFSAERPKGSFSTLEIQRTEQGDSAMYLCASSSLGGAGGELFFGEGSRLTVL.

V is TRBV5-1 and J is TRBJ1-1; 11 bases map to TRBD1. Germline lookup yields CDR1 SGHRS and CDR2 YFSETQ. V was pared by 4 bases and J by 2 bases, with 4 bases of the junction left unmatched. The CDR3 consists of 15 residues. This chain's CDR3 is CASSTGQGANTEAFF. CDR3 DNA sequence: TGCGCCAGCAGCACCGGACAGGGGGCTAACACTGAAGCTTTCTTT. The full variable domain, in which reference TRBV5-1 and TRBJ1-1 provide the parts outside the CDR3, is KAGVTQTPRYLIKTRGQQVTLSCSPISGHRSVSWYQQTPGQGLQFLFEYFSETQRNKGNFPGRFSGRQFSNSRSEMNVSTLELGDSALYLCASSTGQGANTEAFFGQGTRLTVV.

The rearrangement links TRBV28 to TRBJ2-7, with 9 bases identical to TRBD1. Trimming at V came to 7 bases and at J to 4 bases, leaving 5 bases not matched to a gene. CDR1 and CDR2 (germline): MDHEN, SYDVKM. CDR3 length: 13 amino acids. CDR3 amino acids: CASTKTGGYEQYF. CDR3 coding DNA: TGTGCCAGCACAAAGACAGGGGGGTACGAGCAGTACTTC. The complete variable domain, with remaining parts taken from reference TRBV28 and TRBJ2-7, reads DVKVTQSSRYLVKRTGEKVFLECVQDMDHENMFWYRQDPGLGLRLIYFSYDVKMKEKGDIPEGYSVSREKKERFSLILESASTNQTSMYLCASTKTGGYEQYFGPGTRLTVT.

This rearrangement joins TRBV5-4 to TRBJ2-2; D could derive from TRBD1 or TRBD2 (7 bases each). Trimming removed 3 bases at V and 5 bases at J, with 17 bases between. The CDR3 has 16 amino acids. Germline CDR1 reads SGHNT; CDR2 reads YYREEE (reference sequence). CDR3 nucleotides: TGTGCCAGCAGCTCGGCTAGACAGGGAGGGACCGGGGAGCTGTTTTTT. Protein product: CASSSARQGGTGELFF. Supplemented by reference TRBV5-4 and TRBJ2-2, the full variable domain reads ETGVTQSPTHLIKTRGQQVTLRCSSQSGHNTVSWYQQALGQGPQFIFQYYREEENGRGNFPPRFSGLQFPNYSSELNVNALELDDSALYLCASSSARQGGTGELFFGEGSRLTVL.

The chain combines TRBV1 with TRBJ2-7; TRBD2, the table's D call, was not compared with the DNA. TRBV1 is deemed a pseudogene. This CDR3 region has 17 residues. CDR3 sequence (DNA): TGCACCAGCAGCCAAGAGGTGGTCTTGCGGGAGCTGAACGAGCAGTACTTC. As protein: CTSSQEVVLRELNEQYF.

In DNA form, the CDR3 reads TGTGCCAGTAGTGCAGGACTAGCGGAGCTCTACGAGCAGTACTTC. This codes for CASSAGLAELYEQYF. The V gene is TRBV19, the J gene TRBJ2-7; 10 nucleotides align to TRBD2. Germline CDR1 and CDR2: LNHDA and SQIVND (reference sequence). Trimming at V came to 5 bases and at J to 3 bases, leaving 7 bases not matched to a gene. The length of the CDR3 is 15 residues.

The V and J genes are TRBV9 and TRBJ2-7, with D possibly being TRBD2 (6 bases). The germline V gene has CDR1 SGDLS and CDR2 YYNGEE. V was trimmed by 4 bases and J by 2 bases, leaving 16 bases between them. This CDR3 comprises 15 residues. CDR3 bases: TGTGCCAGCAGCATGGGACTGACCAAACCCTACGAGCAGTACTTC. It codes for CASSMGLTKPYEQYF.

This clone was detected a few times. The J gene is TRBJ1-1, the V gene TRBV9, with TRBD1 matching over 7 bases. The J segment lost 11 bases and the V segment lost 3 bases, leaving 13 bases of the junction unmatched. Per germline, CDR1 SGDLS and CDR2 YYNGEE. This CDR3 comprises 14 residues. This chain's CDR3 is CASSAHRQGAGAFF. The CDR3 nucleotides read TGTGCCAGCAGCGCCCACAGACAGGGTGCAGGCGCTTTCTTT.